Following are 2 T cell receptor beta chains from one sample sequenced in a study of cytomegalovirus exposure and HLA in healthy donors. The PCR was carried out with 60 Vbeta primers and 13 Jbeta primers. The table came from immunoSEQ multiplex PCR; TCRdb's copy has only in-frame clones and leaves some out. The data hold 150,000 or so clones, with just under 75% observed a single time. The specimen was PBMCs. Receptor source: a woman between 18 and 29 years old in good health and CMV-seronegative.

The CDR3 reads CASSSRRWANEKLFF. The DNA of the CDR3 is TGTGCCAGCAGTTCTAGACGGTGGGCTAATGAAAAACTGTTTTTT. The chain uses TRBV7-9 and TRBJ1-4; D not resolved. The CDR3 length is 15 residues. Germline CDR1 SEHNR, CDR2 FQNEAQ (reference sequence). V was shortened by 6 bases and J by 3 bases, with 14 bases between the two germline ends.

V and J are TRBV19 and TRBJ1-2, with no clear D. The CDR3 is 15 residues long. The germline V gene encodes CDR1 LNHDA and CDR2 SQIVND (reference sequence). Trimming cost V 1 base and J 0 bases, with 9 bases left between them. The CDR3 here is CASSIGGGANYGYTF. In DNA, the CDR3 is TGTGCCAGTAGTATAGGCGGCGGAGCTAACTATGGCTACACCTTC.